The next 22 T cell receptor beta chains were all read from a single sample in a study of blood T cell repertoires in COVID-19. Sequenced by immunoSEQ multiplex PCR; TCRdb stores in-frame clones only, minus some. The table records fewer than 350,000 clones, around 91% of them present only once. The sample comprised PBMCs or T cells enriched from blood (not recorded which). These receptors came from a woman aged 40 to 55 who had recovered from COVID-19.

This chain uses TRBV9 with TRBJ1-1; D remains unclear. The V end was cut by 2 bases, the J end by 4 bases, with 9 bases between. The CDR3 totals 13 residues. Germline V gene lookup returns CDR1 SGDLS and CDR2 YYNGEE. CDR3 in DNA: TGTGCCAGCAGCGTGAGCCCCGGCACTGAAGCTTTCTTT. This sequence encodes CASSVSPGTEAFF. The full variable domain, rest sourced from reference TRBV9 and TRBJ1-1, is DSGVTQTPKHLITATGQRVTLRCSPRSGDLSVYWYQQSLDQGLQFLIQYYNGEERAKGNILERFSAQQFPDLHSELNLSSLELGDSALYFCASSVSPGTEAFFGQGTRLTVV.

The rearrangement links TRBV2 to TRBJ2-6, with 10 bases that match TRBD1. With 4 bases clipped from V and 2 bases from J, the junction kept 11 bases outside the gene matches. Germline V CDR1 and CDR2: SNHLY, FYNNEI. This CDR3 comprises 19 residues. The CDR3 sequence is CASSAAPGQGRAGANVLTF. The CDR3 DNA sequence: TGTGCCAGCAGTGCCGCTCCGGGACAGGGGAGGGCTGGGGCCAACGTCCTGACTTTC.

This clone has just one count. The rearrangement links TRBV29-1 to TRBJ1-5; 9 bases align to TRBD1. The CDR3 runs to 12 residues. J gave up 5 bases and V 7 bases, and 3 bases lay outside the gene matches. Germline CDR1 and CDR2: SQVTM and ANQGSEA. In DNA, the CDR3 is TGCAGCGCCAGGACAGGGGATCAGCCCCAGCATTTT. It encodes CSARTGDQPQHF.

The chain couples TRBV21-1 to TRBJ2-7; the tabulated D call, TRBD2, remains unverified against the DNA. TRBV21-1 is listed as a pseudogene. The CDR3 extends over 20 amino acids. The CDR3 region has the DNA TGTGCCAGCAGCGGACCCCGTTGGCGGGGAGGGGGTCGGGAGCCCTACGAGCAGTACTTC. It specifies CASSGPRWRGGGREPYEQYF.

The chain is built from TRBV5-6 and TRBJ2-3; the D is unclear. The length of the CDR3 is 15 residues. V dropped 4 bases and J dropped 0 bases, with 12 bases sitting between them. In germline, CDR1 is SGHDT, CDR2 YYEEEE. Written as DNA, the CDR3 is TGTGCCAGCAGCCTCGACTGGCGAAGCACAGATACGCAGTATTTT. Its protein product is CASSLDWRSTDTQYF.

This CDR3 reads CAISESVASDTQYF. As DNA, the CDR3 is TGTGCCATCAGTGAGTCGGTAGCGTCAGATACGCAGTATTTT. The chain employs TRBV10-3 and TRBJ2-3, with TRBD2 as a possible D gene (5 bases). Germline V gene data show CDR1 as ENHRY and CDR2 as SYGVKD. Trimming cost V 0 bases and J 4 bases, with 8 bases left between them. This CDR3 has 14 residues.

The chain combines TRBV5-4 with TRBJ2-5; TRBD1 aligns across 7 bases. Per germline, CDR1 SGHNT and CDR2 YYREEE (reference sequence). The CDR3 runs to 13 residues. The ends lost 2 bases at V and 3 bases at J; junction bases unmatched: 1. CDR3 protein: CASSFTGEETQYF. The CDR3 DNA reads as TGTGCCAGCAGCTTTACAGGGGAAGAGACCCAGTACTTC.

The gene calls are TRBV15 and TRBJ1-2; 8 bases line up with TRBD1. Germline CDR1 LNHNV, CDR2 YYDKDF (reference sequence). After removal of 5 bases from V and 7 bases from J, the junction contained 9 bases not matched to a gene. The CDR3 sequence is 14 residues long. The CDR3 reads CATSPGDRLGGYTF. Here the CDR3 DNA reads TGTGCCACCAGCCCCGGGGACAGGCTGGGTGGCTACACCTTC.

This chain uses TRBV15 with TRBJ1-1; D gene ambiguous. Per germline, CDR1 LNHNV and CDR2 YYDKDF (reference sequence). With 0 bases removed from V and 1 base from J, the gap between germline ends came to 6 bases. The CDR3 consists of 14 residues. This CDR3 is CATSREAGNTEAFF. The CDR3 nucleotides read TGTGCCACCAGCAGAGAGGCGGGGAACACTGAAGCTTTCTTT.

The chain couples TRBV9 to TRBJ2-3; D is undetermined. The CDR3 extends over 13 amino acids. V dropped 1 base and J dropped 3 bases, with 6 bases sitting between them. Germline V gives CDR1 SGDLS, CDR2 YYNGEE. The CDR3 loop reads CASSVRRTDTQYF. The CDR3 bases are TGTGCCAGCAGCGTACGGAGAACAGATACGCAGTATTTT.

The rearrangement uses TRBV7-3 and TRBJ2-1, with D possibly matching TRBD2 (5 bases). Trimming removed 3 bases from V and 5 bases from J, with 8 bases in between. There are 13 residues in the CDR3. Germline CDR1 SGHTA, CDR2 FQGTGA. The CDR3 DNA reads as TGTGCCAGCAGCTTGGCGGGTAACAATGAGCAGTTCTTC. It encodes CASSLAGNNEQFF.

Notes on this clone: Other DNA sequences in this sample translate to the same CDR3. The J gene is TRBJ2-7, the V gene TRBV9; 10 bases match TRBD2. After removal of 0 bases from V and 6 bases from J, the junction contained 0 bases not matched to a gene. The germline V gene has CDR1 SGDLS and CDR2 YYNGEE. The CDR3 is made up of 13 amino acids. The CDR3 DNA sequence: TGTGCCAGCAGCGTAGGGACTAGCGGCGAGCAGTACTTC. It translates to CASSVGTSGEQYF.

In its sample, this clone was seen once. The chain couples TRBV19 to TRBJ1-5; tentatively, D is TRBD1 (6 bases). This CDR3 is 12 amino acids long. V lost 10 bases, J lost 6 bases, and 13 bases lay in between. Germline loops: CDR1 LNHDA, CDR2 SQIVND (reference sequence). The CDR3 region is CAIGGPGQPQHF. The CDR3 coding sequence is TGTGCCATCGGGGGGCCCGGTCAGCCCCAGCATTTT.

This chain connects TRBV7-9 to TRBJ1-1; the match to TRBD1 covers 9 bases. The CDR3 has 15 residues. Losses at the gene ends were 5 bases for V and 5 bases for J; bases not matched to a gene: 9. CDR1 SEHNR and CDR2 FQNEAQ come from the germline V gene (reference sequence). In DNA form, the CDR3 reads TGTGCCAGCAGCCAACAGGGGGCGGGGTCTACTGAAGCTTTCTTT. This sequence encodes CASSQQGAGSTEAFF. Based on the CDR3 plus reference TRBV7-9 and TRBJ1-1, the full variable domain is DTGVSQNPRHKITKRGQNVTFRCDPISEHNRLYWYRQTLGQGPEFLTYFQNEAQLEKSRLLSDRFSAERPKGSFSTLEIQRTEQGDSAMYLCASSQQGAGSTEAFFGQGTRLTVV.

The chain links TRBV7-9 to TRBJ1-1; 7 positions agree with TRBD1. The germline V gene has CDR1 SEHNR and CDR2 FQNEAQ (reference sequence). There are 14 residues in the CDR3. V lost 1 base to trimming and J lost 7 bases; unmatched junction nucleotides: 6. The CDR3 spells CASSLGLQGIEAFF. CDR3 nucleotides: TGTGCCAGCAGCTTAGGACTACAGGGGATTGAAGCTTTCTTT.

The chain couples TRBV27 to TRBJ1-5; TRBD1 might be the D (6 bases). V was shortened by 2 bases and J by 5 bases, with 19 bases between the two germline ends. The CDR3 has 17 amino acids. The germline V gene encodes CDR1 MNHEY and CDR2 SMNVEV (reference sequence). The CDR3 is CASSLEGVQGGDQPQHF. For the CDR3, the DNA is TGTGCCAGCAGTTTAGAGGGGGTACAGGGAGGGGATCAGCCCCAGCATTTT.

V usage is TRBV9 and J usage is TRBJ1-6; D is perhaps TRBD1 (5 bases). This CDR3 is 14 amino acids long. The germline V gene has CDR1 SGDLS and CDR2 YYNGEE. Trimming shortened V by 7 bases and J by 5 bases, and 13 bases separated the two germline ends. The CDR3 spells CASQWGEDNSPLHF. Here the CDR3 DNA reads TGTGCCAGCCAGTGGGGGGAGGATAATTCACCCCTCCACTTT.

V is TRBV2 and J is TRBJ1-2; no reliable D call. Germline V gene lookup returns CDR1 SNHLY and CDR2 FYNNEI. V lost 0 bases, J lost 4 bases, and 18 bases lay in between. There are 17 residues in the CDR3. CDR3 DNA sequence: TGTGCCAGCAGTGAAGCGCCGGGGAGGGTTAAAAGCTATGGCTACACCTTC. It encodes CASSEAPGRVKSYGYTF.

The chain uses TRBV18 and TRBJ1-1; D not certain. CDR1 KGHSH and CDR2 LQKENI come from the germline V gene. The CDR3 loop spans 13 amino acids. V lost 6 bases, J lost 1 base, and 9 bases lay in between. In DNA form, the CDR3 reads TGTGCCAGCTCCCCTAACGGGAACACTGAAGCTTTCTTT. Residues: CASSPNGNTEAFF.

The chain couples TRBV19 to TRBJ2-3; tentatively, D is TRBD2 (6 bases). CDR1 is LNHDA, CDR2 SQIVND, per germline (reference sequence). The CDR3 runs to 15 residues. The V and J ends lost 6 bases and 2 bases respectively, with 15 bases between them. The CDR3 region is CASSHGGDLTDTQYF. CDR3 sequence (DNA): TGTGCCAGTAGCCACGGAGGGGACCTCACAGATACGCAGTATTTT.

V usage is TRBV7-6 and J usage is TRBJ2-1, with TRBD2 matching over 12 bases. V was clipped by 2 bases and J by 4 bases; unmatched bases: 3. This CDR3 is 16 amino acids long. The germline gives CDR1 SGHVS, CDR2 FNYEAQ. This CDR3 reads CASSLPTSGRYNEQFF. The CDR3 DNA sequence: TGTGCCAGCAGCTTACCAACTAGCGGGAGGTACAATGAGCAGTTCTTC.

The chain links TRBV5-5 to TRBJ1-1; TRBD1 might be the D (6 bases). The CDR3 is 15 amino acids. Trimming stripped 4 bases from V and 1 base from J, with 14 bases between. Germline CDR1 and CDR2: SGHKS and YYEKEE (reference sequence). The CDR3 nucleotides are TGTGCCAGCAGCCTGGAAGGGGGGGCGAACACTGAAGCTTTCTTT. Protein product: CASSLEGGANTEAFF.